The 17 T cell receptor beta chains below come from one sample, sequenced in a study of breast tumors, draining lymph nodes, adjacent tissues. Axillary draining lymph nodes of breast cancer patients supplied the node samples. TCRdb re-derived calls from the multiplex PCR reads in MiXCR, one entry per CDR3 protein. This table has around 190,000 distinct CDR3 sequences, roughly a third appearing once. The specimen sequenced was axillary lymph node tissue. The origin of the receptors is a female donor with breast cancer. Some clones in this sample may be carry-over from other donors' samples.

Of note for this clonotype: A much larger clone is a single base away; this may be a read error. The genes are TRBV30 and TRBJ1-6; no firm D call. Germline V CDR1 and CDR2: GTSNPN, SVGIG (reference sequence). CDR3 size: 17 residues. CDR3 nucleotide sequence: TGTGCCTGGAGTATCGACGACCCGAGCTCCTATAATCCACCCCTCCACTTT. Translated, it gives CAWSIDDPSSYNPPLHF.

This clonotype was picked up many times. The chain employs TRBV7-8 and TRBJ2-1; TRBD2 is a possible D gene (7 bases). The CDR3 length is 16 residues. CDR1 and CDR2 (germline): SGHVS, FQNEAQ. The V and J ends lost 1 base and 5 bases respectively, with 15 bases between them. The CDR3 DNA follows: TGTGCCAGCAGCTTAGAAGGCGGGGGCGGTAACAATGAGCAGTTCTTC. Translating it yields CASSLEGGGGNNEQFF.

This chain connects TRBV27 to TRBJ2-1; weak D call: TRBD2 (5 bases). This CDR3 region has 16 residues. V gave up 4 bases and J gave up 0 bases, with 13 bases separating them. Looked up from germline, CDR1 is MNHEY and CDR2 is SMNVEV (reference sequence). The DNA of the CDR3 is TGTGCCAGCAGTTCCCTTATGGGGAGCTCCTACAATGAGCAGTTCTTC. Its translation is CASSSLMGSSYNEQFF.

This clonotype was recorded many times. The chain carries TRBV7-2 and TRBJ2-1, with 8 bases lining up with TRBD2. Trimming at V came to 7 bases and at J to 2 bases, leaving 7 bases not matched to a gene. Germline V gene lookup returns CDR1 SGHTA and CDR2 FQGNSA. The CDR3 sequence is 15 residues long. The CDR3 sequence is CASIPVAGPYNEQFF. The CDR3 nucleotides read TGTGCCAGCATCCCGGTAGCGGGACCCTACAATGAGCAGTTCTTC.

This clonotype came up many times. The V gene is TRBV7-8, the J gene TRBJ2-7; 13 positions agree with TRBD2. The CDR3 has 16 residues. Germline CDR1 is SGHVS and CDR2 is FQNEAQ. Trimming at V came to 3 bases and at J to 2 bases, leaving 4 bases not matched to a gene. CDR3 protein: CASSFAGTSGTYEQYF. The CDR3 nucleotides are TGTGCCAGCAGCTTCGCGGGGACTAGCGGGACCTACGAGCAGTACTTC.

The J gene is TRBJ2-2, the V gene TRBV27; maybe TRBD2 (5 bases). Germline V CDR1 and CDR2: MNHEY, SMNVEV (reference sequence). Trimming took off 5 bases at V and 4 bases at J, with 11 bases between the two ends. This CDR3 is 14 amino acids long. CDR3 region: CASSLGVRTGELFF. The CDR3 coding sequence is TGTGCCAGCAGTCTCGGGGTACGCACCGGGGAGCTGTTTTTT.

This clonotype was counted ten times or more. The V gene is TRBV7-2, the J gene TRBJ2-2; D is perhaps TRBD1 or TRBD2 (5 bases each). Looked up from germline, CDR1 is SGHTA and CDR2 is FQGNSA. Trimming pared 5 bases from V and 6 bases from J, leaving 16 bases between. The length of the CDR3 is 15 residues. The CDR3 nucleotides read TGTGCCAGCAGCATCCCGGCCCTGGGGGCCGGGGAGCTGTTTTTT. This sequence encodes CASSIPALGAGELFF.

This clonotype turned up a few times. This may be a read error: a much more frequent sequence differs by one nucleotide. J is TRBJ2-2 and V is TRBV12-3 or TRBV12-4; possibly TRBD1 or TRBD2 for D (5 bases each). Trimming cost V 5 bases and J 4 bases, with 14 bases left between them. The CDR3 consists of 15 residues. CDR3 sequence (DNA): TGTGCCAGCAGTACGGGACGGAGGATCACCGGGGAGCTGTTTTTT. Amino acids: CASSTGRRITGELFF.

This clonotype was counted a few times. The chain employs TRBV19 and TRBJ2-7, with 9 bases fitting TRBD2. V lost 6 bases and J lost 4; bases outside the gene matches: 4. The CDR3 spans 13 residues. CDR1 is LNHDA and CDR2 is SQIVND in the germline V gene (reference sequence). CDR3 nucleotide sequence: TGTGCCAGTAGCCGGACTAGCGAGTACGAGCAGTACTTC. This sequence encodes CASSRTSEYEQYF.

As concerns this clonotype: This likely comes from a read error, as the CDR3 has no conserved phenylalanine or tryptophan at its end. Because the CDR3's place on the DNA is in doubt, the DNA is left out and the CDR3 is given as listed by TCRdb. J is TRBJ2-2 and V is TRBV20-1; TRBD2 is the table's D call, not checked against the DNA. The CDR3 sequence runs 9 residues, both termini included. Germline-derived CDR1 and CDR2 are DFQATT and SNEGSKA (reference sequence). The CDR3 protein is CSARDRAGN.

This sequence joins TRBV9 and TRBJ2-5, with 12 bases identical to TRBD2. The CDR3 is 20 residues long. Germline V CDR1 and CDR2: SGDLS, YYNGEE. Trimming took 4 bases from V and 2 from J; bases not matched to a gene: 18. CDR3 bases: TGTGCCAGCAGCCACAAGGGTCCGGGACTAGCGGGCGCTGGGCAAGAGACCCAGTACTTC. Translating it yields CASSHKGPGLAGAGQETQYF.

This clonotype was recorded at least ten times. A read error may produce the germline difference seen at one junction end. The chain recombines TRBV7-7 with TRBJ2-5; 11 bases are a match to TRBD2. In germline, CDR1 is SSHAT, CDR2 FNYEAQ (reference sequence). The CDR3 has 15 amino acids. The CDR3 is CASSGSGGAGETQYF. CDR3 coding DNA: TGTGCTAGCAGCGGTAGCGGGGGGGCCGGCGAGACCCAGTACTTC.

Ten or more counts support this clonotype. The CDR3, as DNA: TGTGCCAGCAGCTTAGCGCGGGGGCCCTACAATGAGCAGTTCTTC. It translates to CASSLARGPYNEQFF. This chain links TRBV7-2 with TRBJ2-1; perhaps TRBD2 as D (7 bases). CDR3 length: 15 residues. The V end was cut by 0 bases, the J end by 2 bases, with 8 bases between. The germline gives CDR1 SGHTA, CDR2 FQGNSA.

This chain links TRBV7-3 with TRBJ2-7, with 11 positions matching TRBD2. The CDR3 runs 18 residues. Per germline, CDR1 SGHTA and CDR2 FQGTGA. V lost 0 bases and J lost 5; bases outside the gene matches: 12. The CDR3 reads CASSLTGSSGGIAHEQYF. CDR3 DNA: TGTGCCAGCAGCTTAACCGGTTCTAGCGGGGGGATAGCCCACGAGCAGTACTTC.

This clonotype showed up just a few times. This chain links TRBV28 with TRBJ2-3; no clear D. With 7 bases removed from V and 3 bases from J, the gap between germline ends came to 5 bases. The length of the CDR3 is 11 residues. Germline V gives CDR1 MDHEN, CDR2 SYDVKM. The CDR3 is CASIKTDTQYF. In DNA, the CDR3 is TGTGCCAGCATAAAGACAGATACGCAGTATTTT.

There are many counts of this clonotype. The chain links TRBV5-5 to TRBJ1-2; D not resolved. From germline, CDR1 is SGHKS and CDR2 YYEKEE (reference sequence). The CDR3 is 16 residues long. V lost 0 bases and J lost 6, with 18 bases in between. In nucleotides, the CDR3 is TGTGCCAGCAGCTTGGGTCACCCGGCCCTTCAAGATGGCTACACCTTC. As protein: CASSLGHPALQDGYTF.

J is TRBJ1-5 and V is TRBV6-2 or TRBV6-3; 7 bases align to TRBD1. The CDR3 has 15 amino acids. The junction had 12 bases not matched to a gene; V was cut back by 5 bases and J by 8 bases. CDR1 and CDR2 (germline): MNHEY, SVGEGT. The CDR3: CASSHPRTGEKPQHF. As DNA, the CDR3 is TGTGCCAGCAGTCACCCAAGGACAGGAGAAAAGCCCCAGCATTTT.